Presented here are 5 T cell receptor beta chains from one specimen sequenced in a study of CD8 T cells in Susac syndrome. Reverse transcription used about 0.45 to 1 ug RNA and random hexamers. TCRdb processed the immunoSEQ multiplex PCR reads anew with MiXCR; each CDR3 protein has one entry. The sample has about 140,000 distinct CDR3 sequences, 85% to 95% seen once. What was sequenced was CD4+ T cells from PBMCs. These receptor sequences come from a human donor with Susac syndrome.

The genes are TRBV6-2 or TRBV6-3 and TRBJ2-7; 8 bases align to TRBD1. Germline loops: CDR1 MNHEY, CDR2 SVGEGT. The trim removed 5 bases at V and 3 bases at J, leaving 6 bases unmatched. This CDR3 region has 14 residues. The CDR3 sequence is CASSMTTGVYEQYF. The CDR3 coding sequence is TGTGCCAGCAGTATGACGACAGGGGTCTACGAGCAGTACTTC.

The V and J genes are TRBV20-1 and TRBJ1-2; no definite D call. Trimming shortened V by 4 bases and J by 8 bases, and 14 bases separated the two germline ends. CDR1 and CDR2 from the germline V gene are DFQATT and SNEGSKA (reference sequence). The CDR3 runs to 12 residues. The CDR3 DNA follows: TGCAGTGCTAAGAAGCAAGTGGGCGGCTACACCTTC. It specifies CSAKKQVGGYTF.

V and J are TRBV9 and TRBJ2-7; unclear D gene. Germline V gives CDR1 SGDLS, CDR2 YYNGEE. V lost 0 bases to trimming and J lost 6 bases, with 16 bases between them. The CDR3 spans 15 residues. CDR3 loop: CASSVGGRPSSEQYF. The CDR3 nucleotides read TGTGCCAGCAGCGTAGGTGGCAGGCCCTCTTCCGAGCAGTACTTC.

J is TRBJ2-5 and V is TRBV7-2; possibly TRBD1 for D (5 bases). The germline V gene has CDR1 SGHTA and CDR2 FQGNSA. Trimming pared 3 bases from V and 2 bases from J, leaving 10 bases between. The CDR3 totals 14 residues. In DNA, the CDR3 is TGTGCCAGCAGCTTCCAGGGTGGGCAAGAGACCCAGTACTTC. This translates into CASSFQGGQETQYF.

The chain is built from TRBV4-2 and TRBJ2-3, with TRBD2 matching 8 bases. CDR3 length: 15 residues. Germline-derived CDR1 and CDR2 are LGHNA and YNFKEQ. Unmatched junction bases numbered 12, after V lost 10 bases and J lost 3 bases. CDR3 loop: CATRSGRGETDTQYF. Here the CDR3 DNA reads TGTGCCACCCGAAGTGGGCGGGGGGAGACAGATACGCAGTATTTT.